One sample yielded the 13 T cell receptor beta chains listed below, sequenced in a study of T cell changes during pregnancy in multiple sclerosis. Only in-frame clones appear in the TCRdb table, and some are missing; sequencing was by immunoSEQ multiplex PCR. Here the sample spans approximately 32,000 clones, 85% to 90% being singletons. Specimen: CD8+ T cells from peripheral blood mononuclear cells, collected in the second trimester of pregnancy. The receptors were sampled from a female donor with multiple sclerosis, enrolled in a pregnancy study.

This clone was observed a handful of times. CDR3 sequence (DNA): TGTGCCAGCAGTTACCGCCCGGGCCAGGGGAATTCACCCCTCCACTTT. Protein sequence: CASSYRPGQGNSPLHF. The rearrangement links TRBV6-5 to TRBJ1-6, with a tentative D call TRBD1 (6 bases). CDR1 and CDR2 from the germline V gene are MNHEY and SVGAGI. This CDR3 has 16 residues. Trimming took 2 bases from V and 7 from J, leaving 15 bases between them.

CDR3 nucleotides: TGTGCCAGCAGTTACTCGAACGGTATCTACAATGAGCAGTTCTTC. It yields the protein CASSYSNGIYNEQFF. The chain links TRBV6-6 to TRBJ2-1; D is undetermined. The CDR3 contains 15 residues. Per the germline V gene, CDR1 is MNHNY and CDR2 is SVGAGI (reference sequence). The germline V and J ends were trimmed by 0 bases and 3 bases, with 9 bases remaining between them.

The genes are TRBV29-1 and TRBJ2-1; D call uncertain. Per the germline V gene, CDR1 is SQVTM and CDR2 is ANQGSEA. Trimming shortened V by 0 bases and J by 0 bases, and 12 bases separated the two germline ends. This CDR3 spans 16 amino acids. The CDR3, as DNA: TGCAGCGTTGAAGAGGGCCAGGTAAGCTCCTACAATGAGCAGTTCTTC. Its translation: CSVEEGQVSSYNEQFF.

The J gene is TRBJ2-7, the V gene TRBV5-1; TRBD1 agrees at 9 bases. With V trimmed by 4 bases and J by 3 bases, 8 bases remained unmatched. CDR1 is SGHRS, CDR2 YFSETQ, per germline. This CDR3 is 15 amino acids long. The CDR3 sequence: CASSGRTGDGYEQYF. The CDR3 coding sequence is TGCGCCAGCAGCGGCCGGACAGGGGATGGCTACGAGCAGTACTTC.

The chain employs TRBV2 and TRBJ1-2; 7 nucleotides align to TRBD1. Germline lookup yields CDR1 SNHLY and CDR2 FYNNEI. CDR3 length: 14 residues. With V trimmed by 1 base and J by 3 bases, 2 bases remained unmatched. The CDR3 sequence: CASSEGQGDYGYTF. CDR3 nucleotide sequence: TGTGCCAGCAGTGAAGGGCAGGGGGACTATGGCTACACCTTC.

The V and J genes are TRBV30 and TRBJ2-3; TRBD2 aligns across 7 bases. Germline V gene sequence: CDR1 GTSNPN, CDR2 SVGIG (reference sequence). V was pared by 5 bases and J by 2 bases, with 7 bases of the junction left unmatched. There are 14 residues in the CDR3. CDR3 in amino acids: CAWRKRGNTDTQYF. The DNA of the CDR3 is TGTGCCTGGCGGAAGCGGGGCAACACAGATACGCAGTATTTT.

The chain uses TRBV9 and TRBJ1-1; D remains unclear. The CDR3 is 13 amino acids. V was pared by 4 bases and J by 1 base, with 8 bases between. Germline CDR1 is SGDLS and CDR2 is YYNGEE. Here the CDR3 DNA reads TGTGCCAGCAGCCCCGGGAGGAACACTGAAGCTTTCTTT. Its translation is CASSPGRNTEAFF.

The V call is TRBV7-6, the J call TRBJ2-3; 7 positions agree with TRBD2. The germline V gene has CDR1 SGHVS and CDR2 FNYEAQ. This CDR3 is built from 15 residues. With 5 bases clipped from V and 3 bases from J, the junction kept 8 bases outside the gene matches. CDR3 nucleotide sequence: TGTGCCAGCAGCCCAGGACTAGTTTATACAGATACGCAGTATTTT. Protein: CASSPGLVYTDTQYF.

This clone was recorded only once. The chain has TRBV6-1 and TRBJ1-5; 8 nucleotides line up with TRBD1. V was clipped by 5 bases and J by 1 base; unmatched bases: 4. The CDR3 runs to 15 residues. From germline, CDR1 is MNHNS and CDR2 SASEGT. CDR3 loop: CASSSGQASNQPQHF. CDR3 nucleotide sequence: TGTGCCAGCAGTTCGGGACAGGCGAGCAATCAGCCCCAGCATTTT.

The chain has TRBV9 and TRBJ2-1; 7 nucleotides match TRBD1. Germline loops: CDR1 SGDLS, CDR2 YYNGEE. This CDR3 has 14 amino acids. V dropped 4 bases and J dropped 6; count of bases not matched to a gene: 7. CDR3 bases: TGTGCCAGCAGCCCACGACAGGGCCCCAATGAGCAGTTCTTC. It is translated as CASSPRQGPNEQFF.

This chain joins TRBV28 and TRBJ2-1, with 9 bases matching TRBD2. The CDR3 spans 18 residues. The V gene end was trimmed by 3 bases and the J gene end by 4 bases; junction bases not matched to a gene: 13. Germline V gene lookup returns CDR1 MDHEN and CDR2 SYDVKM. The CDR3 nucleotides are TGTGCCAGCAGTTTTAGGGTAATAGCGGGAGCAAATTACAATGAGCAGTTCTTC. It translates to CASSFRVIAGANYNEQFF. Complete variable domain (other parts from reference TRBV28 and TRBJ2-1): DVKVTQSSRYLVKRTGEKVFLECVQDMDHENMFWYRQDPGLGLRLIYFSYDVKMKEKGDIPEGYSVSREKKERFSLILESASTNQTSMYLCASSFRVIAGANYNEQFFGPGTRLTVL.

The chain uses TRBV9 and TRBJ1-2; 9 bases line up with TRBD1. V shed 2 bases and J 4 bases; nucleotides not matched to a gene: 9. Germline values: CDR1 SGDLS, CDR2 YYNGEE. The CDR3 covers 16 residues. DNA for the CDR3: TGTGCCAGCAGCGTGCACCGGGACAGGGACACCTATGGCTACACCTTC. Its protein is CASSVHRDRDTYGYTF.

The V call is TRBV25-1, the J call TRBJ2-7; possibly TRBD2 for D (6 bases). V lost 8 bases, J lost 3 bases, and 14 bases lay in between. From germline, CDR1 is MGHDK and CDR2 SYGVNS. The CDR3 covers 13 residues. The CDR3 loop is CASGGSGSYEQYF. The CDR3 DNA sequence: TGTGCCAGCGGGGGGTCAGGGAGCTACGAGCAGTACTTC.